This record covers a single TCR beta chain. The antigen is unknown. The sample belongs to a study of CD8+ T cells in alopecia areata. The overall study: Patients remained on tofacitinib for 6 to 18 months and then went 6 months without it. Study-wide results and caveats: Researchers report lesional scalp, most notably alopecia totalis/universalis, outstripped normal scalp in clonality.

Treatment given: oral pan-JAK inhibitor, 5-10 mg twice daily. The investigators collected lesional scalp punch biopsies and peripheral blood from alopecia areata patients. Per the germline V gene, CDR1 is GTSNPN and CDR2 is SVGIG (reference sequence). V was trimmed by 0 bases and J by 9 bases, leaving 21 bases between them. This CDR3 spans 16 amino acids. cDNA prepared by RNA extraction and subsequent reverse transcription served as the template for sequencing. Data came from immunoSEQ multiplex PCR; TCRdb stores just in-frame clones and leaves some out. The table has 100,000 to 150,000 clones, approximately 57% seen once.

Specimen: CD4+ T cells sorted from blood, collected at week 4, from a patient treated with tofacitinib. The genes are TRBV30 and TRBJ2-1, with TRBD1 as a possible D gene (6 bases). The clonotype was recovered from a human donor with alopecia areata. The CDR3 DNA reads TGTGCCTGGAGTGTACTGTGGGACACCCTAAAGGGTGAGCAGTTCTTC. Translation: CAWSVLWDTLKGEQFF.